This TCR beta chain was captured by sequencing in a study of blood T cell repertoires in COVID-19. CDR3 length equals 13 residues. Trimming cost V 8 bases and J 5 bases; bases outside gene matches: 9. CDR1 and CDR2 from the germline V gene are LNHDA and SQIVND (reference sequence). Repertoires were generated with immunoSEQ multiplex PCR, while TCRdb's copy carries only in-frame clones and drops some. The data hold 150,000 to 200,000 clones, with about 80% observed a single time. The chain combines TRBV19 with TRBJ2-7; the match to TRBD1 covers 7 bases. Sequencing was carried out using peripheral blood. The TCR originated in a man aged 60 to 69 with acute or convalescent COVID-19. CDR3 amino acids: CASSTRQGDEQYF. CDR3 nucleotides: TGTGCCAGTTCAACACGTCAGGGGGACGAGCAGTACTTC.